This T cell receptor (beta chain) came from a study of blood T cell repertoires in COVID-19. Clones were read by immunoSEQ multiplex PCR, and TCRdb kept only the in-frame ones, dropping some. The sample has 250,000 to 400,000 clones, around 85% seen once. As regards this clone: Other nucleotide sequences from this sample produce the same CDR3.

The TCR was taken from a woman aged 25 to 39 who had been exposed to COVID-19. The sequencing sample was made of PBMCs or T cells enriched from blood (not recorded which).

The CDR3 spells CASSVDWTGPYGYTF. The CDR3 DNA reads TGTGCCAGCAGCGTAGATTGGACAGGACCCTATGGCTACACCTTC. The chain has TRBV9 and TRBJ1-2; 7 positions match TRBD1. The J segment lost 4 bases and the V segment lost 0 bases, leaving 6 bases of the junction unmatched. The CDR3 is 15 amino acids. Per the germline V gene, CDR1 is SGDLS and CDR2 is YYNGEE.